These T cell receptor beta chains were read from a single sample in a study of CD8 T cells in ankylosing spondylitis. TCRdb re-analysed the 5' RACE reads in MiXCR, keeping a single row per CDR3 protein. The top ten clones hold about 0.5% of a sample with about 840,000 distinct CDR3 sequences, about an eighth of them seen once. Sequences were obtained from blood, either unsorted or a sorted T cell fraction (not recorded which). These receptors were obtained from a male donor with ankylosing spondylitis. Both conserved end residues are part of each CDR3. A D gene is named only where the DNA matches it firmly. Clone sizes are given selectively: once, few, many, or a class where the clone is expanded.

clone size: few; V gene: TRBV28; J gene: TRBJ1-4; D gene: -; CDR3 DNA: TGTGCCAGCAGTTCCACAGGGTTGGGTGAAAAACTGTTTTTT; CDR3 protein: CASSSTGLGEKLFF
clone size: many; V gene: TRBV5-1; J gene: TRBJ2-1; D gene: -; CDR3 DNA: TGCGCCAGCACAAATCGCGTAATCACGGACAATGAGCAGTTCTTC; CDR3 protein: CASTNRVITDNEQFF
clone size: -; V gene: TRBV7-2; J gene: TRBJ1-1; D gene: -; CDR3 DNA: TGTGCCAGCAGCAGATACAGGTACACTGAAGCTTTCTTT; CDR3 protein: CASSRYRYTEAFF
clone size: -; V gene: TRBV20-1; J gene: TRBJ2-3; D gene: -; CDR3 DNA: TGCAGTGCCACTCGAGGGGGGGCGGGCACAGATACGCAGTATTTT; CDR3 protein: CSATRGGAGTDTQYF
clone size: -; V gene: TRBV4-3; J gene: TRBJ2-7; D gene: -; CDR3 DNA: TGCGCCAGCAGCCAAGCGAAGGGGATATACGAGCAGTACTTC; CDR3 protein: CASSQAKGIYEQYF
clone size: -; V gene: TRBV6-5; J gene: TRBJ2-7; D gene: TRBD2; CDR3 DNA: TGTGCCAGCAGTTACCAACTAGCGGGGGTTGGCGAGCAGTACTTC; CDR3 protein: CASSYQLAGVGEQYF
clone size: few; V gene: TRBV2; J gene: TRBJ2-1; D gene: TRBD2; CDR3 DNA: TGTGCCAGCAGTGAGGGACTAGCGGGAGCAGTTGAGCAGTTCTTC; CDR3 protein: CASSEGLAGAVEQFF
clone size: many; V gene: TRBV5-1; J gene: TRBJ2-7; D gene: -; CDR3 DNA: TGCGCCAGCAGCTTCGAGGGGTCCTACGAGCAGTACTTC; CDR3 protein: CASSFEGSYEQYF
clone size: -; V gene: TRBV5-1; J gene: TRBJ2-7; D gene: -; CDR3 DNA: TGCGCCAGCACCAGCCAAACCTACGAGCAGTACTTC; CDR3 protein: CASTSQTYEQYF
clone size: -; V gene: TRBV4-1; J gene: TRBJ1-4; D gene: -; CDR3 DNA: TGCGCCAGCAGCCAAGATCAAATGAGTCGGGGCAGGGCGGGAGAAAAACTGTTTTTT; CDR3 protein: CASSQDQMSRGRAGEKLFF
clone size: few; V gene: TRBV20-1; J gene: TRBJ1-2; D gene: TRBD1; CDR3 DNA: TGCAGTGCCCTAGGACAGGGCGTCTATGGCTACACCTTC; CDR3 protein: CSALGQGVYGYTF
clone size: many; V gene: TRBV7-6; J gene: TRBJ2-2; D gene: TRBD1; CDR3 DNA: TGTGCCAGCAGCAATTCCCTCGGGACAGGAAATCCCGGGGAGCTGTTTTTT; CDR3 protein: CASSNSLGTGNPGELFF
clone size: -; V gene: TRBV7-2; J gene: TRBJ2-7; D gene: -; CDR3 DNA: TGTGCCAGCAGCCTAAACCAGGGACGTGCGGGCTACGAGCAGTACTTC; CDR3 protein: CASSLNQGRAGYEQYF
clone size: few; V gene: TRBV12-3/TRBV12-4; J gene: TRBJ1-2; D gene: -; CDR3 DNA: TGTGCCAGCACCCGCCAGGGAGGGGCCCACTATGGCTACACCTTC; CDR3 protein: CASTRQGGAHYGYTF
clone size: many; V gene: TRBV28; J gene: TRBJ1-2; D gene: -; CDR3 DNA: TGTGCCAGCAGGTTGCAGGCCTATGGCTACACCTTC; CDR3 protein: CASRLQAYGYTF
clone size: -; V gene: TRBV20-1; J gene: TRBJ2-7; D gene: -; CDR3 DNA: TGCAGTGCTAGAAGGCGACGGACCTACGAGCAGTACTTC; CDR3 protein: CSARRRRTYEQYF
clone size: -; V gene: TRBV7-9; J gene: TRBJ1-1; D gene: -; CDR3 DNA: TGTGCCAGCCAATCTCTCATGAACACTGAAGCTTTCTTT; CDR3 protein: CASQSLMNTEAFF
clone size: many; V gene: TRBV7-9; J gene: TRBJ1-5; D gene: -; CDR3 DNA: TGTGCCAGCAGTCGGCAGGCCAATCAGCCCCAGCATTTT; CDR3 protein: CASSRQANQPQHF
clone size: few; V gene: TRBV10-1; J gene: TRBJ2-1; D gene: TRBD2; CDR3 DNA: TGCGCCAGCAAAGCCGGGACTAGCGGGACGGATGAGCAGTTCTTC; CDR3 protein: CASKAGTSGTDEQFF
clone size: few; V gene: TRBV20-1; J gene: TRBJ2-7; D gene: TRBD2; CDR3 DNA: TGCAGTGCTACGGAGCGGGAGTTCCACGAGCAGTACTTC; CDR3 protein: CSATEREFHEQYF
clone size: few; V gene: TRBV5-1; J gene: TRBJ1-2; D gene: TRBD1; CDR3 DNA: TGCGCCAGCAGATCTACAGGGGGCCCCTCCTATGGCTACACCTTC; CDR3 protein: CASRSTGGPSYGYTF
clone size: -; V gene: TRBV20-1; J gene: TRBJ2-1; D gene: TRBD1; CDR3 DNA: TGCAGTGCTAGAGATGGGGACAGGGGTTCGGGGGAGCAGTTCTTC; CDR3 protein: CSARDGDRGSGEQFF
clone size: -; V gene: TRBV12-3/TRBV12-4; J gene: TRBJ2-7; D gene: -; CDR3 DNA: TGTGCCAGCACCCAACTAGGCTCCTACGAGCAGTACTTC; CDR3 protein: CASTQLGSYEQYF
clone size: few; V gene: TRBV7-9; J gene: TRBJ2-7; D gene: -; CDR3 DNA: TGTGCCACCTACCTGGGGCAGGGGCCAACCTACGAGCAGTACTTC; CDR3 protein: CATYLGQGPTYEQYF
clone size: few; V gene: TRBV10-3; J gene: TRBJ2-1; D gene: TRBD2; CDR3 DNA: TGTGCCATCAGTGAGACCCCGCGAAAGCGGGAGAGGAACAATGAGCAGTTCTTC; CDR3 protein: CAISETPRKRERNNEQFF
clone size: -; V gene: TRBV6-5; J gene: TRBJ1-2; D gene: -; CDR3 DNA: TGTGCCAGCAGTTCTTGGGACACCGGCTACACCTTC; CDR3 protein: CASSSWDTGYTF
clone size: many; V gene: TRBV20-1; J gene: TRBJ2-7; D gene: -; CDR3 DNA: TGCAGTGCTGTTCCAGACTCCTACGAGCAGTACTTC; CDR3 protein: CSAVPDSYEQYF
clone size: -; V gene: TRBV6-5; J gene: TRBJ2-7; D gene: -; CDR3 DNA: TGTGCCAGCAGTTACCGGGGGGCTCCCGACTCCTACGAGCAGTACTTC; CDR3 protein: CASSYRGAPDSYEQYF
clone size: -; V gene: TRBV5-8; J gene: TRBJ1-1; D gene: -; CDR3 DNA: TGTGCCAGCAGCTTCCGCAGGGCGAACACTGAAGCTTTCTTT; CDR3 protein: CASSFRRANTEAFF
clone size: -; V gene: TRBV7-9; J gene: TRBJ2-3; D gene: -; CDR3 DNA: TGTGCCAGCAGCCTCAGGCAGACAGATACGCAGTATTTT; CDR3 protein: CASSLRQTDTQYF
clone size: -; V gene: TRBV12-3/TRBV12-4; J gene: TRBJ1-4; D gene: TRBD1; CDR3 DNA: TGTGCCAGCAGTCCCGGGACAGATCCTAATGAAAAACTGTTTTTT; CDR3 protein: CASSPGTDPNEKLFF
clone size: few; V gene: TRBV6-1; J gene: TRBJ1-1; D gene: -; CDR3 DNA: TGTGCCAGCAGTGACGGACGAGGGGTTAACACTGAAGCTTTCTTT; CDR3 protein: CASSDGRGVNTEAFF